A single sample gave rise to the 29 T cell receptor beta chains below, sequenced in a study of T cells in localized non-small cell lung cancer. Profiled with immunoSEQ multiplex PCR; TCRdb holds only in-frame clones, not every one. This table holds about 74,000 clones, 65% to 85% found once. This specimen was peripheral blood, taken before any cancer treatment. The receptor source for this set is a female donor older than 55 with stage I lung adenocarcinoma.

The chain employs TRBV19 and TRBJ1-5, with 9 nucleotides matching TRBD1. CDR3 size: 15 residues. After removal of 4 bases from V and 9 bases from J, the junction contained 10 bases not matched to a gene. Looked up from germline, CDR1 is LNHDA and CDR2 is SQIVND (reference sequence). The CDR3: CASSNNDRGVGPQHF. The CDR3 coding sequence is TGTGCCAGTAGTAACAACGACAGGGGGGTAGGGCCCCAGCATTTT.

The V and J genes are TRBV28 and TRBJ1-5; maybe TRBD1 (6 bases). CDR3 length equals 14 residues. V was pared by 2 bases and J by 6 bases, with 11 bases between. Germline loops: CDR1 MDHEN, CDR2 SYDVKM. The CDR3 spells CASSLRGSSQPQHF. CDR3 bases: TGTGCCAGCAGTTTAAGGGGGTCCAGTCAGCCCCAGCATTTT.

The CDR3 nucleotides are TGCGCCAGCAGCTTTTACAGCGGGGGGGCCGGCTCCTACGAGCAGTACTTC. It is translated as CASSFYSGGAGSYEQYF. The chain has TRBV5-1 and TRBJ2-7, with 10 bases identical to TRBD2. CDR1 is SGHRS, CDR2 YFSETQ, per germline. The CDR3 has 17 residues. J was trimmed by 0 bases and V by 2 bases; bases with no gene match: 8. The complete variable domain, with remaining parts taken from reference TRBV5-1 and TRBJ2-7, reads KAGVTQTPRYLIKTRGQQVTLSCSPISGHRSVSWYQQTPGQGLQFLFEYFSETQRNKGNFPGRFSGRQFSNSRSEMNVSTLELGDSALYLCASSFYSGGAGSYEQYFGPGTRLTVT.

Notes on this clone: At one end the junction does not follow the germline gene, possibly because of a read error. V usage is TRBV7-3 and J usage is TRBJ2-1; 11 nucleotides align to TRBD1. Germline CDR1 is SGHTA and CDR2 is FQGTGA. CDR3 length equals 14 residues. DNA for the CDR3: TGTGCCGGCAGGACAGGGGGCCCCTACAATGAGCAGTTCTTC. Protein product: CAGRTGGPYNEQFF.

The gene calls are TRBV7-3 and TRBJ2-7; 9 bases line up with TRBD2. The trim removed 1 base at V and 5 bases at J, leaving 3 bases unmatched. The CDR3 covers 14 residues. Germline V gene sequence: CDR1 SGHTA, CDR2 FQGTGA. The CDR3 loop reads CASSLSGGANEQYF. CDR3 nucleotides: TGTGCCAGCAGCTTAAGCGGGGGGGCCAACGAGCAGTACTTC.

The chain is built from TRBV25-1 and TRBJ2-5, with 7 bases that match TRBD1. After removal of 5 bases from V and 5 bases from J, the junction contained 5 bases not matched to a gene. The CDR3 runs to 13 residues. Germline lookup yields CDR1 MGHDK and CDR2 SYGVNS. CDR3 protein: CASSPGQVETQYF. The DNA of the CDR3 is TGTGCCAGCAGTCCCGGACAGGTTGAGACCCAGTACTTC.

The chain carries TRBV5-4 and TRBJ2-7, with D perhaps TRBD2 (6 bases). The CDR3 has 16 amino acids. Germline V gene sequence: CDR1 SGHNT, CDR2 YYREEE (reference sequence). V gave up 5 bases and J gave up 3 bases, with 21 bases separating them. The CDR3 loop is CASSTTGRELGYEQYF. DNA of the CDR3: TGTGCCAGCAGTACGACCGGACGGGAGCTCGGCTACGAGCAGTACTTC.

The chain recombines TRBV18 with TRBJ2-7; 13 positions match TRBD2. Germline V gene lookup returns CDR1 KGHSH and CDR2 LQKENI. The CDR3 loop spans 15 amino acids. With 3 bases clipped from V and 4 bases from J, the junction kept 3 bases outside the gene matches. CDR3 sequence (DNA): TGTGCCAGCTCACCGGGACTAGCGGGGACGTACGAGCAGTACTTC. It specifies CASSPGLAGTYEQYF.

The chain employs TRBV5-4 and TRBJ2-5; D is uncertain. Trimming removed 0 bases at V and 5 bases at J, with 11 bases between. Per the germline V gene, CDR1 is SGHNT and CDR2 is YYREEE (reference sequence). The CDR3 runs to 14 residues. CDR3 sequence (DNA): TGTGCCAGCAGCTTGGAACCAGGCGAGGAGACCCAGTACTTC. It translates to CASSLEPGEETQYF.

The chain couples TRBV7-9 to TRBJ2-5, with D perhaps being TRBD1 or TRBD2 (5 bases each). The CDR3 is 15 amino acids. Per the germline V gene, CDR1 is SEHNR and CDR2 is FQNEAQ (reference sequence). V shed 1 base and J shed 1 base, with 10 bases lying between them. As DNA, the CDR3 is TGTGCCAGCAGCTTAGGGGGACGGTTCCAAGAGACCCAGTACTTC. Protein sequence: CASSLGGRFQETQYF. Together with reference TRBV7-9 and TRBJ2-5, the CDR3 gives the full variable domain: DTGVSQNPRHKITKRGQNVTFRCDPISEHNRLYWYRQTLGQGPEFLTYFQNEAQLEKSRLLSDRFSAERPKGSFSTLEIQRTEQGDSAMYLCASSLGGRFQETQYFGPGTRLLVL.

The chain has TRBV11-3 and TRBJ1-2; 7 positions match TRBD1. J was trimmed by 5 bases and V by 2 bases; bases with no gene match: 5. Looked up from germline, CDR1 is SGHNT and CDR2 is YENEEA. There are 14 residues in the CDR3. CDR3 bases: TGTGCCAGCAGCTTACAGGGGGAAGGATATGGCTACACCTTC. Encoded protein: CASSLQGEGYGYTF.

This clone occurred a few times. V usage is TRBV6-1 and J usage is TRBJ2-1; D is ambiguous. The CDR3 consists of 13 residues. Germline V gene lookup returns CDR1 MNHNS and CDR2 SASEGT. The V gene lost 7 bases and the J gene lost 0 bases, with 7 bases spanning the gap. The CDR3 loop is CASKAISYNEQFF. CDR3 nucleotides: TGTGCCAGCAAGGCCATCTCCTACAATGAGCAGTTCTTC.

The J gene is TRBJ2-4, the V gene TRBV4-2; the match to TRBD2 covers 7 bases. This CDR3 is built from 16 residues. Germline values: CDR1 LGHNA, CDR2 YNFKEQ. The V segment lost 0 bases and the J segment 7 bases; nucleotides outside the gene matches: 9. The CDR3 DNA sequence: TGTGCCAGCAGCCAAGATTTGGCGGGAGAAAGGAACATTCAGTACTTC. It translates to CASSQDLAGERNIQYF.

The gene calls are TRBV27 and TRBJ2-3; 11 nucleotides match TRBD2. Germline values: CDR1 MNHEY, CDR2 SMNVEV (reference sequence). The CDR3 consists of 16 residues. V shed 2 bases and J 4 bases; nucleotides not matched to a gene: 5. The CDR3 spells CASSLLLAGGPDTQYF. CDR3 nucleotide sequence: TGTGCCAGCAGTTTACTTTTAGCGGGAGGGCCAGATACGCAGTATTTT.

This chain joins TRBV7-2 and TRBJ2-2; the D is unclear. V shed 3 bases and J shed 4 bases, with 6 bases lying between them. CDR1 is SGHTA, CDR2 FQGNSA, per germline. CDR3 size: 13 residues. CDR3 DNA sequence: TGTGCCAGCAGCTTCGCCGGCACCGGGGAGCTGTTTTTT. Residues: CASSFAGTGELFF.

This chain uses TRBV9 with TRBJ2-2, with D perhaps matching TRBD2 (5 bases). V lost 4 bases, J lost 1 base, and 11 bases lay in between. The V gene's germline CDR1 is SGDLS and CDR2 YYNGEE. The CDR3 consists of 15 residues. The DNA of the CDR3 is TGTGCCAGCAGCCCCAGGACTCTGAACACCGGGGAGCTGTTTTTT. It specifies CASSPRTLNTGELFF.

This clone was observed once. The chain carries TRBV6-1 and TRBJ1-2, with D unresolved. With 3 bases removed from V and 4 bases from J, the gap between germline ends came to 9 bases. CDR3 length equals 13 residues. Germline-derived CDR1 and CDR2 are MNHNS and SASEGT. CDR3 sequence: CASSDRAGYGYTF. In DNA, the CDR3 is TGTGCCAGCAGTGATCGGGCAGGCTATGGCTACACCTTC.

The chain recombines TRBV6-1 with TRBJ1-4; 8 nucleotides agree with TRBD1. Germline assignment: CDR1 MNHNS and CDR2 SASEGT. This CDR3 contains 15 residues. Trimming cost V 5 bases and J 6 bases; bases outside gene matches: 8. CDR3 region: CASSSQGAVDEKLFF. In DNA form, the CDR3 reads TGTGCCAGCAGTTCTCAGGGGGCCGTGGATGAAAAACTGTTTTTT.

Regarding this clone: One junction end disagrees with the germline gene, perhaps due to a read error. CDR3 nucleotide sequence: TGCCTGAGTGGGGGGGAGAACTATGGCTACACCTTC. This gives the protein CLSGGENYGYTF. The chain uses TRBV2 and TRBJ1-2; tentatively, D is TRBD1 (5 bases). Germline V lookup: CDR1 SNHLY, CDR2 FYNNEI. This CDR3 is built from 12 residues.

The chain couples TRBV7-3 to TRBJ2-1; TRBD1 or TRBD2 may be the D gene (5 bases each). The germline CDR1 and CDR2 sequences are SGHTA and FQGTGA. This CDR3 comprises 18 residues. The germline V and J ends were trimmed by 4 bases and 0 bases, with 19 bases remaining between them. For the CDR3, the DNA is TGTGCCAGCAGCTCAGTCGGGACGGATCCCGTCTCCTACAATGAGCAGTTCTTC. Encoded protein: CASSSVGTDPVSYNEQFF.

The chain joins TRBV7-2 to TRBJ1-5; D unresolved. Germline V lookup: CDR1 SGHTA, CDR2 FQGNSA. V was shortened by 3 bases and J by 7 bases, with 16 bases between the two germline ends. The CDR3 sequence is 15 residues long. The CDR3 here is CASSFTPRGGQPQHF. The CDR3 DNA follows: TGTGCCAGCAGCTTTACCCCGAGAGGAGGGCAGCCCCAGCATTTT.

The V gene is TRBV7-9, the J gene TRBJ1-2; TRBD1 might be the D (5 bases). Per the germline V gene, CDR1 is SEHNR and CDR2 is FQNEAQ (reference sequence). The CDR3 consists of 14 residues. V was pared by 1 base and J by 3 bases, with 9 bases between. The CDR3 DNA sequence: TGTGCCAGCAGCTTAGTTCGGGGCTACTATGGCTACACCTTC. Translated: CASSLVRGYYGYTF.

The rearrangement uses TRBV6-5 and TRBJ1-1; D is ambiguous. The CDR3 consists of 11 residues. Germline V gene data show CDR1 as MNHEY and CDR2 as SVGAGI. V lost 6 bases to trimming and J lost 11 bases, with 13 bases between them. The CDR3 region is CASSAGVGAFF. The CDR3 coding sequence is TGTGCCAGCAGCGCCGGGGTCGGGGCTTTCTTT.

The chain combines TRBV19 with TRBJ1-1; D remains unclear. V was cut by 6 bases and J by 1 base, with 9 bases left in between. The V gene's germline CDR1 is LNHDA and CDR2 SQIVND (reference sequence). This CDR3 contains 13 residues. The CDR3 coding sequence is TGTGCCAGTAGGTATAGGGCGAACACTGAAGCTTTCTTT. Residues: CASRYRANTEAFF.

In nucleotides, the CDR3 is TGTGCCAGCTCACCACCCTCGACAGGGGTCTATGGCTACACCTTC. Its protein product is CASSPPSTGVYGYTF. The V call is TRBV18, the J call TRBJ1-2; 8 positions agree with TRBD1. The ends lost 0 bases at V and 4 bases at J; junction bases unmatched: 4. The CDR3 extends over 15 amino acids. CDR1 is KGHSH, CDR2 LQKENI, per germline.

CDR3 protein: CASSQDAGGGLRETQYF. The CDR3 region has the DNA TGTGCCAGCAGCCAAGATGCCGGGGGGGGCCTTCGGGAGACCCAGTACTTC. The gene calls are TRBV4-2 and TRBJ2-5, with TRBD2 matching 8 bases. V dropped 0 bases and J dropped 5; count of bases not matched to a gene: 11. The CDR3 sequence is 17 residues long. Germline assignment: CDR1 LGHNA and CDR2 YNFKEQ.

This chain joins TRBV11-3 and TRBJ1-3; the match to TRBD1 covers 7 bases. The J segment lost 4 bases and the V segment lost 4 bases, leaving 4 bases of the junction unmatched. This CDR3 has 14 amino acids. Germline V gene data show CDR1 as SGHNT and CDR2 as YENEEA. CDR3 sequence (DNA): TGTGCCAGCAGCTCGACAGGGTCAGGAAACACCATATATTTT. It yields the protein CASSSTGSGNTIYF.

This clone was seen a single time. The CDR3, as DNA: TGTGCCAGCAGCTTACAGGAACGGACAACTGAAGCTTTCTTT. This gives the protein CASSLQERTTEAFF. The V call is TRBV7-2, the J call TRBJ1-1, with D perhaps TRBD1 (5 bases). V was trimmed by 2 bases and J by 5 bases, leaving 12 bases between them. This CDR3 is built from 14 residues. Germline CDR1 and CDR2: SGHTA and FQGNSA. The full variable domain, completed using reference TRBV7-2 and TRBJ1-1, is GAGVSQSPSNKVTEKGKDVELRCDPISGHTALYWYRQSLGQGLEFLIYFQGNSAPDKSGLPSDRFSAERTGGSVSTLTIQRTQQEDSAVYLCASSLQERTTEAFFGQGTRLTVV.

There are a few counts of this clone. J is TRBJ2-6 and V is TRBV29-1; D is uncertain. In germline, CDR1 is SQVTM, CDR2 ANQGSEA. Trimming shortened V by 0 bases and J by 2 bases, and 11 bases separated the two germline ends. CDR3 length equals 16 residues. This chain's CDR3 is CSVEDRTAPGANVLTF. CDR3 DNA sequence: TGCAGCGTTGAAGATCGGACGGCCCCTGGGGCCAACGTCCTGACTTTC. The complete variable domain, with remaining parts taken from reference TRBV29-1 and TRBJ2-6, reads SAVISQKPSRDICQRGTSLTIQCQVDSQVTMMFWYRQQPGQSLTLIATANQGSEATYESGFVIDKFPISRPNLTFSTLTVSNMSPEDSSIYLCSVEDRTAPGANVLTFGAGSRLTVL.